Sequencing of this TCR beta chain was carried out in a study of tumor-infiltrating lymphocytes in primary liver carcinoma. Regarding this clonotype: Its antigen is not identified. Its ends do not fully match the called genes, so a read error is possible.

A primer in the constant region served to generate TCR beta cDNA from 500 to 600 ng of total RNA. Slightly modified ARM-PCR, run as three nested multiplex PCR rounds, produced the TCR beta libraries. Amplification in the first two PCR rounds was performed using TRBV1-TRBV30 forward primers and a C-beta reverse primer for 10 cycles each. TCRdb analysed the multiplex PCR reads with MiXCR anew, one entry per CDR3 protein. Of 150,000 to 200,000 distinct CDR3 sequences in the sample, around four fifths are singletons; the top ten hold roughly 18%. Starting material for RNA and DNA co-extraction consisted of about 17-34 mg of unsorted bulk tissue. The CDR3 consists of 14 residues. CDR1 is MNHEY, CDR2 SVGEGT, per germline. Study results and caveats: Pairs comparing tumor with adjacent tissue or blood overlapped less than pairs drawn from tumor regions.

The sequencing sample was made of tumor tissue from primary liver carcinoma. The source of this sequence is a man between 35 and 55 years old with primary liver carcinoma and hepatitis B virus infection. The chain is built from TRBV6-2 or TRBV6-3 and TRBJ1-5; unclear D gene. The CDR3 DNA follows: TGTGGCAGCAGTTACCGACCTAGCATTCAGCCCCAGCATTTT. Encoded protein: CGSSYRPSIQPQHF.